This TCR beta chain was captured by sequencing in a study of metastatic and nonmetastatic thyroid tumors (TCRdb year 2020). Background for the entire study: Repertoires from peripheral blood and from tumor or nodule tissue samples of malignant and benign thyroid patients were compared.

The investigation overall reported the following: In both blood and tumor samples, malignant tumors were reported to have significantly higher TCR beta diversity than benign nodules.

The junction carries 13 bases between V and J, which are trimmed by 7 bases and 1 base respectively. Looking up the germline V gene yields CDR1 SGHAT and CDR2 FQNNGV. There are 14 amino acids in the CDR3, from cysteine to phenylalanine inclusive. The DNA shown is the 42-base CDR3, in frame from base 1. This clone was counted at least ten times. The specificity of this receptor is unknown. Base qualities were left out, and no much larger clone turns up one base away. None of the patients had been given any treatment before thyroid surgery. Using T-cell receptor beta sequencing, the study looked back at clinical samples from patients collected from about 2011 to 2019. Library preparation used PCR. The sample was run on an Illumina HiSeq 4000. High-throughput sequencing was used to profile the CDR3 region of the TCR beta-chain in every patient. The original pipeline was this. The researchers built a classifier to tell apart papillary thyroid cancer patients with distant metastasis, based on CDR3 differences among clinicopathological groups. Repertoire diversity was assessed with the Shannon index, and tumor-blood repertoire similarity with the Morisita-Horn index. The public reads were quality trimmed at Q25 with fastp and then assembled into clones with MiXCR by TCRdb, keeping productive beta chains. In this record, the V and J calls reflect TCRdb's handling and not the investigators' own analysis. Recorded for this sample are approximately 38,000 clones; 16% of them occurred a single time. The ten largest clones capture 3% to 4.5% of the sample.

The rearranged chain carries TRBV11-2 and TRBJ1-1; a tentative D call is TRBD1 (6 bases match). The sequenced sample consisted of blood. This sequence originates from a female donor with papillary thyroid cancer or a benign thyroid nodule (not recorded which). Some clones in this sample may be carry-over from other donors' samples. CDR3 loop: CASTNQQGNTEAFF. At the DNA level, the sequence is TGTGCCAGCACCAACCAACAGGGGAACACTGAAGCTTTCTTT.